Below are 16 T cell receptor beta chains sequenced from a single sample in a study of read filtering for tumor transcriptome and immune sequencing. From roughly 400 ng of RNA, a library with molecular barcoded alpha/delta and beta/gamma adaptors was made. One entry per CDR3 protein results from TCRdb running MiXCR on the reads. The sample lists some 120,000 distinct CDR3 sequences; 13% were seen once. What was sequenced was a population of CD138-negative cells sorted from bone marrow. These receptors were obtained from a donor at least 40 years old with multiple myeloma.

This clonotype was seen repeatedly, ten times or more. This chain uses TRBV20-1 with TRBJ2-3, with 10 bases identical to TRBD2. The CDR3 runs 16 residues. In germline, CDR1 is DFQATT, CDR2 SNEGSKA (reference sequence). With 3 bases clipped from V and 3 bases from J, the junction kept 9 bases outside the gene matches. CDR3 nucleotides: TGCAGTGCTAGTGGGGACCCGACTAGCGGGACAGATACGCAGTATTTT. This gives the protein CSASGDPTSGTDTQYF.

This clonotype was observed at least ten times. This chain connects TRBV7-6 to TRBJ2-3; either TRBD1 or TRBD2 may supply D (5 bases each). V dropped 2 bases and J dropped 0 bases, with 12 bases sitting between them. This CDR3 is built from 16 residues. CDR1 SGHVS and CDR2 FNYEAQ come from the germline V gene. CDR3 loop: CASSLIGGTSTDTQYF. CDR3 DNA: TGTGCCAGCAGCTTAATTGGGGGAACTAGCACAGATACGCAGTATTTT.

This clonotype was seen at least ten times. CDR3 nucleotide sequence: TGTGCCAGCAGCTTAGGATCCGGGATGGAGCCCCAGCATTTT. Amino acids: CASSLGSGMEPQHF. The V and J genes are TRBV7-9 and TRBJ1-5, with D unresolved. Germline values: CDR1 SEHNR, CDR2 FQNEAQ (reference sequence). The V gene lost 1 base and the J gene lost 8 bases, with 12 bases spanning the gap. The CDR3 is made up of 14 amino acids. Complete variable domain (other parts from reference TRBV7-9 and TRBJ1-5): DTGVSQNPRHKITKRGQNVTFRCDPISEHNRLYWYRQTLGQGPEFLTYFQNEAQLEKSRLLSDRFSAERPKGSFSTLEIQRTEQGDSAMYLCASSLGSGMEPQHFGDGTRLSIL.

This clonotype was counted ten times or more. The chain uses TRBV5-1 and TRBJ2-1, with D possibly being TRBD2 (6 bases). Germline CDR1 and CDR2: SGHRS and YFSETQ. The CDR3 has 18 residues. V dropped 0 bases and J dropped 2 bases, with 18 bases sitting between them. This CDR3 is CASSLGGLRPGAYNEQFF. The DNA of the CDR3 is TGCGCCAGCAGCTTGGGTGGGTTGAGGCCGGGGGCCTACAATGAGCAGTTCTTC.

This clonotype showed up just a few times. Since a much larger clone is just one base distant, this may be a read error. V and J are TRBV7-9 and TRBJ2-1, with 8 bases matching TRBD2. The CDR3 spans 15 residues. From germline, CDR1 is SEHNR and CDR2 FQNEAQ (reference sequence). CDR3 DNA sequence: TGTGCCAGCAGCTTAACAGCGGGGGAATACAATGGGCAGTTCTTC. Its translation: CASSLTAGEYNGQFF.

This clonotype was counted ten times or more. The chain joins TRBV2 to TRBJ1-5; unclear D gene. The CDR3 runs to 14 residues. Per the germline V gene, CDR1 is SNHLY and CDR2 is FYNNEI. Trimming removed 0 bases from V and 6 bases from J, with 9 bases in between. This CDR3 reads CASSEAGRGQPQHF. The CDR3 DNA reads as TGTGCCAGCAGTGAAGCGGGTCGGGGTCAGCCCCAGCATTTT.

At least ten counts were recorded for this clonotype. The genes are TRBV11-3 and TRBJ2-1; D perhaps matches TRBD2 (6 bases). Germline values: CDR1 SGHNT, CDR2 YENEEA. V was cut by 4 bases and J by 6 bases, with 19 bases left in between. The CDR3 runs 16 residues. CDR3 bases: TGTGCCAGCAGCTCCGCGGGGAGAAATATGGCCAATGAGCAGTTCTTC. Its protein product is CASSSAGRNMANEQFF. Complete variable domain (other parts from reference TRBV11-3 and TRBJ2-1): EAGVVQSPRYKIIEKKQPVAFWCNPISGHNTLYWYLQNLGQGPELLIRYENEEAVDDSQLPKDRFSAERLKGVDSTLKIQPAELGDSAVYLCASSSAGRNMANEQFFGPGTRLTVL.

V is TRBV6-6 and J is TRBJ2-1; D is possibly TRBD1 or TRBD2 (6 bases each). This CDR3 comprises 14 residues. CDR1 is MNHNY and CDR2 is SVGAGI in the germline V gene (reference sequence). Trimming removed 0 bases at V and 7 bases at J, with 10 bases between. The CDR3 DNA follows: TGTGCCAGCAGTTACTCTGGGGGGCCTAATGAGCAGTTCTTC. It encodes CASSYSGGPNEQFF.

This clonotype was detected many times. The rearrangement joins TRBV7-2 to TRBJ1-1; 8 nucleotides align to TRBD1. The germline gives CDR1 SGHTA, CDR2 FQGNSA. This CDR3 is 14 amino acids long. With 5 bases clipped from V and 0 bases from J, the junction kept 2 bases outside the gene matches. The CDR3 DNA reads TGTGCCAGCAGCCCGGGACAGGTGAACACTGAAGCTTTCTTT. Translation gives CASSPGQVNTEAFF.

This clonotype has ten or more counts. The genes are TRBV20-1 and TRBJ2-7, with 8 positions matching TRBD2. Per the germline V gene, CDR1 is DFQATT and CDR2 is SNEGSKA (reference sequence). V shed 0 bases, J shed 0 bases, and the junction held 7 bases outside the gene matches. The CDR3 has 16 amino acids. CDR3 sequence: CSAREGRGGSSYEQYF. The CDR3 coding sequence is TGCAGTGCTAGAGAGGGCCGGGGGGGTAGCTCCTACGAGCAGTACTTC.

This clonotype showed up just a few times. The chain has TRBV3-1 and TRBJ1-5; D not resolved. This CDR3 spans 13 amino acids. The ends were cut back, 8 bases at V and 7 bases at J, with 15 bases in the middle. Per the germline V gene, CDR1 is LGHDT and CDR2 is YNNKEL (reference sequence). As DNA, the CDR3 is TGTGCCAGCGCGGCGGGTGCGGGGCAGCCCCAGCATTTT. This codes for CASAAGAGQPQHF.

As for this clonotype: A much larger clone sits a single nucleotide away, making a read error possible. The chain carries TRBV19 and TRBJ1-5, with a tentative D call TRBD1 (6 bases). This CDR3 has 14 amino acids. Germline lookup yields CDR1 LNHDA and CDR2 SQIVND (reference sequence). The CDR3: CASSLGGSGQPRHF. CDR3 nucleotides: TGTGCCAGTAGTCTAGGGGGTTCAGGTCAGCCCCGGCATTTT. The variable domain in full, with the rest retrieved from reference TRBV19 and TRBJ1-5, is DGGITQSPKYLFRKEGQNVTLSCEQNLNHDAMYWYRQDPGQGLRLIYYSQIVNDFQKGDIAEGYSVSREKKESFPLTVTSAQKNPTAFYLCASSLGGSGQPRHFGDGTRLSIL.

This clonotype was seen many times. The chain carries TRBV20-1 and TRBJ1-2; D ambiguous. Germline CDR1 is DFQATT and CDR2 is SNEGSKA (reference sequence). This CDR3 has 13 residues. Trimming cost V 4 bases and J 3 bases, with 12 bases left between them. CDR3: CSATRGSDYGYTF. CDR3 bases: TGCAGTGCTACCAGAGGCTCGGACTATGGCTACACCTTC.

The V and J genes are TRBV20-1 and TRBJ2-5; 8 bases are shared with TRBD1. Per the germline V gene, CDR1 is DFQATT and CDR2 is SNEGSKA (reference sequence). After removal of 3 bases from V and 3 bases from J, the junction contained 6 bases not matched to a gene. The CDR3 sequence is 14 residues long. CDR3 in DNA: TGCAGTGCTAGCCTGACAGGGGTGAAAGAGACCCAGTACTTC. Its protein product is CSASLTGVKETQYF.

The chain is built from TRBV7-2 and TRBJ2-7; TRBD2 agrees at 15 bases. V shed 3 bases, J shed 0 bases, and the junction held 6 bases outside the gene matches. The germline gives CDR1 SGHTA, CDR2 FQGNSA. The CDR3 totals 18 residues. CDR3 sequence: CASSFRTSGRGSSYEQYF. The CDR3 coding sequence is TGTGCCAGCAGCTTTAGGACTAGCGGGAGGGGGAGCTCCTACGAGCAGTACTTC.

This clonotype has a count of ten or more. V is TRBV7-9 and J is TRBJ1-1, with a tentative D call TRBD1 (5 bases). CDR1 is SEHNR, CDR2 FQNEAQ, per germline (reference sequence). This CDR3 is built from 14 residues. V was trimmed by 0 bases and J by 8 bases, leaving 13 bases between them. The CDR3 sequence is CASSLAGTQGEAFF. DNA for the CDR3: TGTGCCAGCAGCTTAGCCGGGACCCAAGGGGAAGCTTTCTTT.